This T cell receptor beta chain is drawn from a study of T cell responses to AZD1222 COVID-19 vaccine. The CDR3 covers 14 residues. V was pared by 0 bases and J by 5 bases, with 3 bases of the junction left unmatched. Looked up from germline, CDR1 is SGDLS and CDR2 is YYNGEE. Concerning this clone: The antigen is undetermined.

This table comes from immunoSEQ multiplex PCR, and its TCRdb copy is limited to in-frame clones, with some not included. This table holds 95,000 to 100,000 clones, over 75% found once. Points from the study as a whole: In all cases, repertoires were sampled only after the peak T cell response. The donors showed a predominance of white British ancestry and of females, with possible underestimation of clonal diversity. Spike-specific TCR breadth and depth were elevated following two AZD1222 doses.

The specimen comprised peripheral blood, sampled on day 0 of AZD1222 vaccination. The sequence derives from an adult in good health. The chain employs TRBV9 and TRBJ2-7, with 9 bases aligning to TRBD1. The chain's CDR3 is CASSVATGGDEQYF. CDR3 nucleotides: TGTGCCAGCAGCGTAGCTACAGGGGGCGACGAGCAGTACTTC.